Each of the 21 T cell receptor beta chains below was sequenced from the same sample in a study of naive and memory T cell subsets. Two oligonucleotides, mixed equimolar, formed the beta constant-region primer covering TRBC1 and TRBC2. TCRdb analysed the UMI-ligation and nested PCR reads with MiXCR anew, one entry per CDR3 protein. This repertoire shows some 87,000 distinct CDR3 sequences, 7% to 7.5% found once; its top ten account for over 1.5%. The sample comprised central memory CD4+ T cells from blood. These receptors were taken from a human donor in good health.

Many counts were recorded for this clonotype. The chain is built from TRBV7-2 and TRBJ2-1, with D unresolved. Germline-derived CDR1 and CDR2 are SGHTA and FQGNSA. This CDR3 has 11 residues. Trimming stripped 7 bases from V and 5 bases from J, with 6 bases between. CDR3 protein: CASTLHNEQFF. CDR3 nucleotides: TGTGCCAGCACTCTACACAATGAGCAGTTCTTC.

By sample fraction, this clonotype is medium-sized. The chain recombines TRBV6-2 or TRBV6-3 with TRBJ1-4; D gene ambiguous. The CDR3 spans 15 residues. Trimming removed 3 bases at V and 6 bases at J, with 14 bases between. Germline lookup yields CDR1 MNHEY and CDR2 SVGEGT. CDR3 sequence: CASSYSSRTHEKLFF. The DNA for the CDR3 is TGTGCCAGCAGTTATTCGAGCAGGACCCATGAAAAACTGTTTTTT.

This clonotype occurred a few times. CDR3 sequence: CASSAPGTGYTGELFF. The CDR3 DNA reads as TGTGCCAGCAGCGCCCCCGGGACAGGTTACACCGGGGAGCTGTTTTTT. V and J are TRBV9 and TRBJ2-2; 8 bases align to TRBD1. Trimming took 3 bases from V and 3 from J; bases not matched to a gene: 7. CDR1 is SGDLS and CDR2 is YYNGEE in the germline V gene. This CDR3 is built from 16 residues.

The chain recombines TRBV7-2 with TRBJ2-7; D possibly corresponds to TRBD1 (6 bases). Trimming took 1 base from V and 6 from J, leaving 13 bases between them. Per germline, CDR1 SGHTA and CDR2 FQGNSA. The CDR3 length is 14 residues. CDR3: CASSLGGQVLEQYF. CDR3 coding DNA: TGTGCCAGCAGCTTAGGGGGGCAGGTGCTCGAGCAGTACTTC.

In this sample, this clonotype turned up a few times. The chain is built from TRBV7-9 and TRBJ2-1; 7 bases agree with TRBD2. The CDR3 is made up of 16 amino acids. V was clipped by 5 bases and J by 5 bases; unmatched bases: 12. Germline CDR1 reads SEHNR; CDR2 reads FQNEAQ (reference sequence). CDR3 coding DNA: TGTGCCAGCAGCACCCGGACTAGTGGAACCCACAATGAGCAGTTCTTC. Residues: CASSTRTSGTHNEQFF.

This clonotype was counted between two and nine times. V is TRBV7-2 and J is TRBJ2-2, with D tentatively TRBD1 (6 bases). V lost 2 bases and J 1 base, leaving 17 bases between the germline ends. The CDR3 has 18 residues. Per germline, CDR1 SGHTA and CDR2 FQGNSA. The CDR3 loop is CASSLSRGVGQNTGELFF. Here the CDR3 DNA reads TGTGCCAGCAGCTTATCAAGGGGAGTGGGACAGAACACCGGGGAGCTGTTTTTT.

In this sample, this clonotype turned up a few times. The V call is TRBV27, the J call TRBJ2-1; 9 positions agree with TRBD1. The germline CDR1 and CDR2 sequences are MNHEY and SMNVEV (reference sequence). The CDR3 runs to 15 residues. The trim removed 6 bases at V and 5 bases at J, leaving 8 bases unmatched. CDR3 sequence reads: CASSSGTGLDNEQFF. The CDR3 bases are TGTGCCAGCAGCTCCGGGACAGGGCTTGACAATGAGCAGTTCTTC.

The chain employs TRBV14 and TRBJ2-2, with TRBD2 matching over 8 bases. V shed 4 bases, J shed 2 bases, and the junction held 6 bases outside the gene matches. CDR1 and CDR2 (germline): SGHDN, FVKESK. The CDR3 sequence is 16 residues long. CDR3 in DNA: TGTGCCAGCAGCCCACGACTAGCGCCAAACACCGGGGAGCTGTTTTTT. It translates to CASSPRLAPNTGELFF. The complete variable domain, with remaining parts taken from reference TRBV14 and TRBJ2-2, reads EAGVTQFPSHSVIEKGQTVTLRCDPISGHDNLYWYRRVMGKEIKFLLHFVKESKQDESGMPNNRFLAERTGGTYSTLKVQPAELEDSGVYFCASSPRLAPNTGELFFGEGSRLTVL.

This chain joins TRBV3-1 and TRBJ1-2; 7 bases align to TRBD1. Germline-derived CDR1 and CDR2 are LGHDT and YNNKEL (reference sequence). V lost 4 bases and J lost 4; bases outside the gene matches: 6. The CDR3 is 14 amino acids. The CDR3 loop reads CASSRSTGRYGYTF. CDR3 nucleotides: TGTGCCAGCAGCCGTTCGACAGGGCGCTATGGCTACACCTTC. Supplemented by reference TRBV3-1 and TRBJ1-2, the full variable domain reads DTAVSQTPKYLVTQMGNDKSIKCEQNLGHDTMYWYKQDSKKFLKIMFSYNNKELIINETVPNRFSPKSPDKAHLNLHINSLELGDSAVYFCASSRSTGRYGYTFGSGTRLTVV.

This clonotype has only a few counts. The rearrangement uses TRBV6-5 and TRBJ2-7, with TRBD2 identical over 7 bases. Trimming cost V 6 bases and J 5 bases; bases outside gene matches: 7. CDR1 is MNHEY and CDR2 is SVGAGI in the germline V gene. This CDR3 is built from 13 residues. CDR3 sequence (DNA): TGTGCCAGCAGACGGCTTGGGGGGGACGAGCAGTACTTC. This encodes CASRRLGGDEQYF.

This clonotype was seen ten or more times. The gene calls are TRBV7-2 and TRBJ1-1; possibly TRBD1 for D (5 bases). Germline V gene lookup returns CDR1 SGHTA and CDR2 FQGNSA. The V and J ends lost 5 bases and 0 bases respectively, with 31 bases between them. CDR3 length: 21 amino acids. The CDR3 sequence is CASSPRVGRRSRIEMNTEAFF. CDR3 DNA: TGTGCCAGCAGCCCCCGCGTGGGGCGCAGATCGAGAATAGAGATGAACACTGAAGCTTTCTTT. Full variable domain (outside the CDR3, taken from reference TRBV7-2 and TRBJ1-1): GAGVSQSPSNKVTEKGKDVELRCDPISGHTALYWYRQSLGQGLEFLIYFQGNSAPDKSGLPSDRFSAERTGGSVSTLTIQRTQQEDSAVYLCASSPRVGRRSRIEMNTEAFFGQGTRLTVV.

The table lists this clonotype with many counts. The CDR3 nucleotides read TGCGCCAGCAGCCAATCTAGACGGACGATCTACGAGCAGTACTTC. It translates to CASSQSRRTIYEQYF. The chain couples TRBV4-3 to TRBJ2-7; D unresolved. Germline lookup yields CDR1 LGHNA and CDR2 YSLEER. This CDR3 has 15 amino acids. V shed 2 bases and J shed 3 bases, with 14 bases lying between them.

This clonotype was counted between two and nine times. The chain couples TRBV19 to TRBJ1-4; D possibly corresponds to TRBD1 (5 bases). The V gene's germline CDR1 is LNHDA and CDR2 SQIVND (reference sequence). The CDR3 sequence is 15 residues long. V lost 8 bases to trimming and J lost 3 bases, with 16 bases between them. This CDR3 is CASAGQGWSNEKLFF. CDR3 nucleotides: TGTGCCAGTGCTGGCCAGGGTTGGTCTAATGAAAAACTGTTTTTT.

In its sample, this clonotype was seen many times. CDR3 bases: TGTGCCAGCAGTGAAAGCGGGTCCCCCTACGAGCAGTACTTC. This translates into CASSESGSPYEQYF. The chain has TRBV25-1 and TRBJ2-7; perhaps TRBD2 as D (6 bases). The CDR3 spans 14 residues. The V and J ends lost 2 bases and 2 bases respectively, with 10 bases between them. Germline CDR1 is MGHDK and CDR2 is SYGVNS.

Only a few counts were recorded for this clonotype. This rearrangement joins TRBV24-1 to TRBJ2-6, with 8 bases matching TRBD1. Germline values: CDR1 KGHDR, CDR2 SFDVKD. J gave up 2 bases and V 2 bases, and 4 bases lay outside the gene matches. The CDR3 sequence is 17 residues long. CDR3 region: CATSDSTDRAGANVLTF. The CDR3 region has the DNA TGTGCCACCAGTGATTCAACGGACAGGGCTGGGGCCAACGTCCTGACTTTC.

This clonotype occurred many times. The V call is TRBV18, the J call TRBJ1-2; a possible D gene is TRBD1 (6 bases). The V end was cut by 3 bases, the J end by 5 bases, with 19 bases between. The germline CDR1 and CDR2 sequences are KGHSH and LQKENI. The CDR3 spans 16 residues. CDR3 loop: CASSPSVGGQEYGYTF. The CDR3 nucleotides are TGTGCCAGCTCACCGAGCGTGGGGGGACAAGAGTATGGCTACACCTTC.

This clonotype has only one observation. The CDR3 loop reads CASSLDGIRSGELFF. CDR3 bases: TGTGCCAGCAGCTTAGATGGGATTCGATCCGGGGAGCTGTTTTTT. The J gene is TRBJ2-2, the V gene TRBV7-2; no clear D. The germline CDR1 and CDR2 sequences are SGHTA and FQGNSA. Trimming removed 1 base at V and 6 bases at J, with 12 bases between. This CDR3 is 15 amino acids long.

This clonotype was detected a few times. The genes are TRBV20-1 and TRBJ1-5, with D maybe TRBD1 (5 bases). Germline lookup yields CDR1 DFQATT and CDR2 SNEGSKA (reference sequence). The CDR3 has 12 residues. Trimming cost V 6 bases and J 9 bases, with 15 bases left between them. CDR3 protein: CSAYQGSGPQHF. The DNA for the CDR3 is TGCAGTGCATATCAGGGAAGCGGGCCCCAGCATTTT.

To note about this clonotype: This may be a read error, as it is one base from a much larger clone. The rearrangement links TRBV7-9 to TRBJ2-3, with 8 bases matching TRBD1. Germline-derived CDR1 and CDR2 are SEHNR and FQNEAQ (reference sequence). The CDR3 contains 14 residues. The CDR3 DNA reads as TGTGCCAGCAGCTCCACGGACAGGGCAGATACGCGGTATTTT. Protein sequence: CASSSTDRADTRYF.

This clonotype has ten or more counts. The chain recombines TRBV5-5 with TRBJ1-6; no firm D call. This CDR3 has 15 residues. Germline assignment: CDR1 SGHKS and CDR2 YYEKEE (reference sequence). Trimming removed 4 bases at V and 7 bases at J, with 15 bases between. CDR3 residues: CASSTNPSTNSPLHF. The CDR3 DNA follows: TGTGCCAGCAGCACAAACCCCTCGACCAATTCACCCCTCCACTTT.

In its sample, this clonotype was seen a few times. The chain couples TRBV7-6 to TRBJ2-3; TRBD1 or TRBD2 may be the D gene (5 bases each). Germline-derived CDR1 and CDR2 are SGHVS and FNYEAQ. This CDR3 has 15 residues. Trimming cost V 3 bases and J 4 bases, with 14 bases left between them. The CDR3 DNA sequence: TGTGCCAGCAGCTTGGGGATGGGGGTGGCAGATACGCAGTATTTT. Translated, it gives CASSLGMGVADTQYF.